This TCR beta chain was sequenced during a study of blood T cell repertoires in COVID-19. The length of the CDR3 is 16 residues. Germline V gene lookup returns CDR1 SGDLS and CDR2 YYNGEE. Trimming removed 2 bases at V and 6 bases at J, with 15 bases between. Only in-frame clones appear in the TCRdb table, and some are missing; sequencing was by immunoSEQ multiplex PCR. The sample yields 250,000 to 300,000 clones, roughly 80% seen once. The sequence was obtained from a man in his forties who had been exposed to COVID-19. Sequenced sample: PBMCs or T cells enriched from blood (not recorded which). The V and J genes are TRBV9 and TRBJ1-6; the D gene is possibly TRBD1 (6 bases). CDR3 protein: CASSVTGMSGNSPLHF. The CDR3 nucleotides are TGTGCCAGCAGCGTGACAGGAATGTCGGGTAATTCACCCCTCCACTTT.